The clone carrying this TCR beta chain was seen only once. Its cognate antigen is unknown. This specimen comes from a study of T cell responses to AZD1222 COVID-19 vaccine. General observations from the study: As reported, nearly half of all spike-specific TCRs target variant regions that are unmutated. Clonal diversity was possibly underestimated, and white British individuals and females predominated among donors. Scientists sampled the repertoires only once the peak T cell response had passed.

Deletions cut 2 bases from V and 9 bases from J, with 6 bases between. The CDR3 runs to 12 residues. CDR1 and CDR2 from the germline V gene are SGHRS and YFSETQ. TCRdb's copy holds only in-frame clones and misses some; the assay was immunoSEQ multiplex PCR. The table has over 100,000 clones, over 90% seen once. The sample was peripheral blood, taken on day 0 of AZD1222 vaccination. This receptor was identified in an adult in good health. The genes are TRBV5-1 and TRBJ1-6, with D uncertain. For the CDR3, the DNA is TGCGCCAGCAGCTTCGGCGGTTCACCCCTCCACTTT. It specifies CASSFGGSPLHF.